The clone carrying this TCR beta chain was recorded only once. This entry belongs to a study of blood T cell repertoires in COVID-19. Study-level background: Samples came from the United States, Italy and Spain, spanning acute and convalescent COVID-19. The analysed material was cDNA or gDNA that came from T cells, B-cell-depleted T cells, or PBMCs.

Authors' processing steps: Reference gene primer amplification yielded estimated nucleated cell counts. The protocol was immunoSEQ multiplex PCR, while the TCRdb copy is restricted to in-frame clones and leaves out a portion. V, J and clone size were drawn from that table, and D and trimming were deduced from the DNA. The table records 100,000 or so clones, approximately 91% of them present only once. V dropped 3 bases and J dropped 4 bases, with 3 bases sitting between them. This CDR3 has 11 amino acids. The chain couples TRBV12-3 or TRBV12-4 to TRBJ2-5; unclear D gene. This TCR was recovered from a woman aged 55-70 years with acute or convalescent COVID-19. Input material: peripheral blood. The CDR3 region is CASSFRETQYF. In DNA, the CDR3 is TGTGCCAGCAGTTTTCGAGAGACCCAGTACTTC.